This T cell receptor beta chain was observed in a study of OX40 agonist ivuxolimab in advanced cancers. Study background: The mean age was approximately 60 years, ranging from about 23 to 79, with 82.7% of participants male. Antecedent anti-PD-1, anti-PD-L1 or anti-CTLA-4 therapy was permissible, with about 39% having received some. The study's findings and limits: With doses of 0.1 to 3.0 mg/kg, CD4+ and CD8+ blood T cells had undergone clonal expansion by week 6. Some patients without response likewise showed low normalized clonal expansion.

The germline V and J ends were trimmed by 3 bases and 3 bases, with 6 bases remaining between them. The CDR3 is 13 amino acids. The germline V gene encodes CDR1 MGHRA and CDR2 YSYEKL. Here immunoSEQ multiplex PCR was the method, and the copy in TCRdb shows in-frame clones only, minus some. The top ten hold 20% of the sample, which has 75,000 to 80,000 clones, around 94% seen once. Regarding this clone: What it binds is unknown.

The clonotype was recovered from an adult with an advanced solid tumor such as melanoma, head and neck, liver or kidney cancer. The specimen comprised CD4+ or CD8+ T cells sorted from blood, sampled in a trial of the OX40 agonist ivuxolimab. V gene TRBV4-1 combines with J gene TRBJ1-3, with no clear D. The CDR3 region has the DNA TGCGCCAGCAGCCACCTACTTGGAAACACCATATATTTT. It encodes CASSHLLGNTIYF.